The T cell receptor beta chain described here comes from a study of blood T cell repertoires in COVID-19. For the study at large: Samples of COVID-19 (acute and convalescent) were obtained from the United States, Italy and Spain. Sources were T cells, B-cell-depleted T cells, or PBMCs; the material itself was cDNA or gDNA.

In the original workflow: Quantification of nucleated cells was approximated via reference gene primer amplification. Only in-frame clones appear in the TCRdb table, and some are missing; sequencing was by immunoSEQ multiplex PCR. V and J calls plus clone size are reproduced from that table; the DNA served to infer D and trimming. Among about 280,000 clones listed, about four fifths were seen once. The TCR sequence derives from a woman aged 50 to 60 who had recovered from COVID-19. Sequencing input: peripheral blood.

CDR3 sequence reads: CASSLDRGSYEQYF. Here the CDR3 DNA reads TGTGCCAGCAGCTTAGACAGGGGGAGTTACGAGCAGTACTTC. The chain is built from TRBV11-2 and TRBJ2-7; 7 bases are a match to TRBD1. The CDR3 extends over 14 amino acids. The germline CDR1 and CDR2 sequences are SGHAT and FQNNGV. J gave up 4 bases and V 0 bases, and 3 bases lay outside the gene matches. Together with reference TRBV11-2 and TRBJ2-7, the CDR3 gives the full variable domain: EAGVAQSPRYKIIEKRQSVAFWCNPISGHATLYWYQQILGQGPKLLIQFQNNGVVDDSQLPKDRFSAERLKGVDSTLKIQPAKLEDSAVYLCASSLDRGSYEQYFGPGTRLTVT.